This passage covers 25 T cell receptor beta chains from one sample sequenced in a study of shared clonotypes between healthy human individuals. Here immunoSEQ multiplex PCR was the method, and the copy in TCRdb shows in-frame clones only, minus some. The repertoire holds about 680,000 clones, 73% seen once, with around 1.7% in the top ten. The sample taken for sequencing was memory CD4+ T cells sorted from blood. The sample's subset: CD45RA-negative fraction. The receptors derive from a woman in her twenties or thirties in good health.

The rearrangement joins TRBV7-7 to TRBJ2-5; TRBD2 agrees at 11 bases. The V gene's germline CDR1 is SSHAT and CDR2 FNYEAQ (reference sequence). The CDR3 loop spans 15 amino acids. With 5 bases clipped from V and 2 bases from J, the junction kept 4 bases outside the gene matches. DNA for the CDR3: TGTGCCAGCAGCCTCGGGACTAGCGGACAAGAGACCCAGTACTTC. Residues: CASSLGTSGQETQYF.

Here the CDR3 reads CASSDSQGAGEKLFF. The CDR3 nucleotides read TGTGCCAGCAGCGACTCACAGGGGGCGGGGGAAAAACTGTTTTTT. The chain has TRBV11-2 and TRBJ1-4, with 9 bases fitting TRBD1. Germline V gives CDR1 SGHAT, CDR2 FQNNGV. The CDR3 consists of 15 residues. Germline trimming cut 5 bases from V and 8 bases from J; bases unmatched to any gene: 9.

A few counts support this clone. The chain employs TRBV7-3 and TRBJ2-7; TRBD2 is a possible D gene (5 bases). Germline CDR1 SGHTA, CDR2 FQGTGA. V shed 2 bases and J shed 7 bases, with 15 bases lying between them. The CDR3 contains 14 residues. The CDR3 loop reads CASSLADRGGEQYF. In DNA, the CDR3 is TGTGCCAGCAGCTTAGCGGACCGGGGTGGGGAGCAGTACTTC. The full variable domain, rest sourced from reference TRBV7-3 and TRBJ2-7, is GAGVSQTPSNKVTEKGKYVELRCDPISGHTALYWYRQSLGQGPEFLIYFQGTGAADDSGLPNDRFFAVRPEGSVSTLKIQRTERGDSAVYLCASSLADRGGEQYFGPGTRLTVT.

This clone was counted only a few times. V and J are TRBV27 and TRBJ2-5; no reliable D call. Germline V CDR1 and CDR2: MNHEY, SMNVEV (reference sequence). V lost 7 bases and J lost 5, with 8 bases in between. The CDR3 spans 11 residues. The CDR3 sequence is CASTHLETQYF. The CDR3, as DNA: TGTGCCAGCACCCACCTCGAGACCCAGTACTTC.

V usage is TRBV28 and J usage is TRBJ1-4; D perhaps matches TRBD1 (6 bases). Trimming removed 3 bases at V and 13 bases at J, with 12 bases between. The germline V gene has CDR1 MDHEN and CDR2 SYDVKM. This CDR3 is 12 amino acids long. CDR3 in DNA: TGTGCCAGCAGTTTGGTCGCAGGGGTACTGTTTTTT. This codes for CASSLVAGVLFF.

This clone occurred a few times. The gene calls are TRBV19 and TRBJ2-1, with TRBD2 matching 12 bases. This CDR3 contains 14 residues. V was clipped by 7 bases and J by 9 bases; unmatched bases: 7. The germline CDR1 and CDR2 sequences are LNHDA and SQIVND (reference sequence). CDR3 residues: CASIALAGGTEQFF. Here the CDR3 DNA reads TGTGCCAGTATCGCACTAGCGGGAGGTACTGAGCAGTTCTTC.

The DNA of the CDR3 is TGTGCCAGCAGCCCTCCTTGGGGCAGGGAAAAAGACAATGAGCAGTTCTTC. Its translation is CASSPPWGREKDNEQFF. The chain recombines TRBV28 with TRBJ2-1; TRBD1 is a possible D gene (5 bases). CDR3 length: 17 amino acids. The germline V and J ends were trimmed by 6 bases and 5 bases, with 23 bases remaining between them. Germline V gene sequence: CDR1 MDHEN, CDR2 SYDVKM.

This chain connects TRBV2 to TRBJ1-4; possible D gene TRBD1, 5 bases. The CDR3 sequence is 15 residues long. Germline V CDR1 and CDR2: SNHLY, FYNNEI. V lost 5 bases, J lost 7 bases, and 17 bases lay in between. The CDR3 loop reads CASSSSVGEGEKLFF. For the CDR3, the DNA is TGTGCCAGCAGTTCCTCTGTGGGGGAGGGTGAAAAACTGTTTTTT.

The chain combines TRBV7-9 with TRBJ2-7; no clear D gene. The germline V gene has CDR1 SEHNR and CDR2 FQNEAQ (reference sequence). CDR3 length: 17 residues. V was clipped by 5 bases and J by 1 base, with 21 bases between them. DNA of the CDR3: TGTGCCAGCAGCCCGTTCCCGCGGTCGAGCGCATCCTACGAGCAGTACTTC. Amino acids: CASSPFPRSSASYEQYF.

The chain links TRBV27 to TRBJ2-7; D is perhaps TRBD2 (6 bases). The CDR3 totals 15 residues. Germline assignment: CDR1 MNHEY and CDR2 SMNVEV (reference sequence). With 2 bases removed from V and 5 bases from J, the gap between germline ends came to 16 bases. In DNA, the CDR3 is TGTGCCAGCAGTTTACAACAGACTAGTGCCCACGAGCAGTACTTC. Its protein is CASSLQQTSAHEQYF.

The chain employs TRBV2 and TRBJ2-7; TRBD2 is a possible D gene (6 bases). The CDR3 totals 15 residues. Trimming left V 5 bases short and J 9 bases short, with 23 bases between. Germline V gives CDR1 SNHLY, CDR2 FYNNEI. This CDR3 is CASSSPSGTEGWQYF. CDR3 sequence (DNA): TGTGCCAGCAGTAGCCCCTCCGGGACGGAGGGGTGGCAGTACTTC.

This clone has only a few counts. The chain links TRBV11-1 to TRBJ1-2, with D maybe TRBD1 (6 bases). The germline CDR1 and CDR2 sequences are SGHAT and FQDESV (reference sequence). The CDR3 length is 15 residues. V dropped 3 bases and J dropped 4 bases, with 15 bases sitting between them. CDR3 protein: CASSFFPGAGYGYTF. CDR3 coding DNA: TGTGCCAGCAGCTTTTTCCCGGGGGCAGGCTATGGCTACACCTTC. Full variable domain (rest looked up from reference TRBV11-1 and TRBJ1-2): EAEVAQSPRYKITEKSQAVAFWCDPISGHATLYWYRQILGQGPELLVQFQDESVVDDSQLPKDRFSAERLKGVDSTLKIQPAELGDSAMYLCASSFFPGAGYGYTFGSGTRLTVV.

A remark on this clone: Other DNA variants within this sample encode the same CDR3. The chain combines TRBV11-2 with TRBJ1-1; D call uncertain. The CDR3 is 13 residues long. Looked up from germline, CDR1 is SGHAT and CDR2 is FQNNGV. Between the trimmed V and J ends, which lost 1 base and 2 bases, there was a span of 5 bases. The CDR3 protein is CASSLGTNTEAFF. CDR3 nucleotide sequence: TGTGCCAGCAGCTTAGGCACCAACACTGAAGCTTTCTTT.

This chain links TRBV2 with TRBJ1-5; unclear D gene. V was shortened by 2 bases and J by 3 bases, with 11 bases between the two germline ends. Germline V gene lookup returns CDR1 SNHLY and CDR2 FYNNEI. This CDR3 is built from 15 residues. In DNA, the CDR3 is TGTGCCAGCAGTGAAACGGGAGAGGACAATCAGCCCCAGCATTTT. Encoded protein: CASSETGEDNQPQHF.

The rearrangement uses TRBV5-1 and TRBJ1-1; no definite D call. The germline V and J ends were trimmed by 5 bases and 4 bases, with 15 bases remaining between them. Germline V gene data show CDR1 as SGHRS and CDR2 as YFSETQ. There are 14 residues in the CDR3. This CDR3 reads CASREGQWGTEAFF. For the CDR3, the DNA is TGCGCCAGCAGGGAGGGTCAGTGGGGCACTGAAGCTTTCTTT.

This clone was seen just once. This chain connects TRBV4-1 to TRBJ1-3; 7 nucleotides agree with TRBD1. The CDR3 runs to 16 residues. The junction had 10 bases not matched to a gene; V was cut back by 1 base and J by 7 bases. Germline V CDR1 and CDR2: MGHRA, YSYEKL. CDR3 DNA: TGCGCCAGCAGCCAAGGACAGGGCGGCCGAGGGAACACCATATATTTT. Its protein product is CASSQGQGGRGNTIYF.

The CDR3 DNA is TGTGCCAGCAGCATGGGACTAGCAGAGACCCAGTACTTC. It encodes CASSMGLAETQYF. The gene calls are TRBV7-3 and TRBJ2-5; 9 positions agree with TRBD2. This CDR3 spans 13 amino acids. The J segment lost 4 bases and the V segment lost 5 bases, leaving 2 bases of the junction unmatched. CDR1 SGHTA and CDR2 FQGTGA come from the germline V gene.

The CDR3 coding sequence is TGTGCCAGCAGTTACGAGGAGGGTGGGTATGGCTACACCTTC. This codes for CASSYEEGGYGYTF. The V and J genes are TRBV6-6 and TRBJ1-2; D gene unclear. V was cut by 2 bases and J by 5 bases, with 12 bases left in between. The CDR3 is made up of 14 amino acids. Germline values: CDR1 MNHNY, CDR2 SVGAGI (reference sequence).

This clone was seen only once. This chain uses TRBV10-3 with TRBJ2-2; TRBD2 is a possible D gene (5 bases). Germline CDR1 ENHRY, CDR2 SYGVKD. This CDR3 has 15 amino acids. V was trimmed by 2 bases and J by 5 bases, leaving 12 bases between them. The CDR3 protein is CAISERVSGTGELFF. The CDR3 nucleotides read TGTGCCATCAGTGAGCGGGTCTCGGGGACCGGGGAGCTGTTTTTT.

The CDR3 coding sequence is TGCGCCAGCAGCACCGGACTAGCGGGAGGTCCAGACGAGCAGTACTTC. The encoded protein is CASSTGLAGGPDEQYF. The gene calls are TRBV5-1 and TRBJ2-7; TRBD2 matches 14 bases. After removal of 4 bases from V and 5 bases from J, the junction contained 8 bases not matched to a gene. CDR1 SGHRS and CDR2 YFSETQ come from the germline V gene. The CDR3 is 16 residues long.

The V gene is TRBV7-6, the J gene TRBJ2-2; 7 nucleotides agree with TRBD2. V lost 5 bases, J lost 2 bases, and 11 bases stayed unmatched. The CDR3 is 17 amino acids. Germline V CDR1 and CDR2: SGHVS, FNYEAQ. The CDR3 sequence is CASSPGEGYYNTGELFF. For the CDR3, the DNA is TGTGCCAGCAGCCCCGGGGAGGGGTATTACAACACCGGGGAGCTGTTTTTT.

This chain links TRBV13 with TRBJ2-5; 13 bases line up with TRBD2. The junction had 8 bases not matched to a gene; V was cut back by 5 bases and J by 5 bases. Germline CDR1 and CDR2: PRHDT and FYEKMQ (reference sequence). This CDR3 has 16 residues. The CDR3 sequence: CASSRRTSGSLETQYF. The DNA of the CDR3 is TGTGCCAGCAGCAGGAGGACTAGCGGGAGTTTGGAGACCCAGTACTTC. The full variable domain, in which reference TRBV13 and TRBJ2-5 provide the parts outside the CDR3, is AAGVIQSPRHLIKEKRETATLKCYPIPRHDTVYWYQQGPGQDPQFLISFYEKMQSDKGSIPDRFSAQQFSDYHSELNMSSLELGDSALYFCASSRRTSGSLETQYFGPGTRLLVL.

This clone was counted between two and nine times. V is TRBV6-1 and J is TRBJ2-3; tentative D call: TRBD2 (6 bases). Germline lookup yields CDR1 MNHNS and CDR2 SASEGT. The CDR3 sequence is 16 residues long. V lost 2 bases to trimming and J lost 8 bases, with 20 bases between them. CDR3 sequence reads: CASSEFEGLSRATQYF. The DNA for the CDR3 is TGTGCCAGCAGTGAATTTGAGGGACTCTCGAGGGCTACGCAGTATTTT.

The CDR3 bases are TGTGCCACCAGCAGAGATCTCGCGGTTATTAACAATGAGCAGTTCTTC. Translated: CATSRDLAVINNEQFF. The chain has TRBV15 and TRBJ2-1; D is ambiguous. CDR3 size: 16 residues. In germline, CDR1 is LNHNV, CDR2 YYDKDF (reference sequence). Trimming removed 0 bases from V and 5 bases from J, with 14 bases in between.

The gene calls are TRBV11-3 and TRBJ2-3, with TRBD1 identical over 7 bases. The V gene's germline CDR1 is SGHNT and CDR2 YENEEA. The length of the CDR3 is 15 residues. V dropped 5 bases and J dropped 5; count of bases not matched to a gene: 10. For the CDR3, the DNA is TGTGCCAGCAGCGCATCCGGGACAGCCATAGATACGCAGTATTTT. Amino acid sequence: CASSASGTAIDTQYF.